The clone carrying this T cell receptor beta chain came up a few times. This sample was included in a study of regulatory T cells in long-lasting Graves disease. Time point of the sample: persistent/refractory GD, antithyroid drugs over 5 years with positive TRAb. The TCR library used RNA extracted from PBMCs. Combining iRepertoire HTBI primers with Arm-PCR of CDR3 regions, the authors built TCR beta libraries. TCRdb analysed the multiplex PCR reads with MiXCR anew, one entry per CDR3 protein. Here the sample spans under 450,000 distinct CDR3 sequences, 23% being singletons. CDR3 length: 13 amino acids. Germline CDR1 reads SQVTM; CDR2 reads ANQGSEA. V lost 4 bases and J lost 4, with 13 bases in between.

The J gene is TRBJ1-2, the V gene TRBV29-1, with D perhaps matching TRBD1 (5 bases). The receptor comes from a female donor with Graves disease. The specimen was peripheral blood mononuclear cells (PBMCs), collected when the disease was refractory, from a patient treated with antithyroid drugs. The CDR3 sequence is CSVVEQGAYGYTF. The DNA of the CDR3 is TGCAGCGTTGTAGAGCAGGGTGCCTATGGCTACACCTTC.